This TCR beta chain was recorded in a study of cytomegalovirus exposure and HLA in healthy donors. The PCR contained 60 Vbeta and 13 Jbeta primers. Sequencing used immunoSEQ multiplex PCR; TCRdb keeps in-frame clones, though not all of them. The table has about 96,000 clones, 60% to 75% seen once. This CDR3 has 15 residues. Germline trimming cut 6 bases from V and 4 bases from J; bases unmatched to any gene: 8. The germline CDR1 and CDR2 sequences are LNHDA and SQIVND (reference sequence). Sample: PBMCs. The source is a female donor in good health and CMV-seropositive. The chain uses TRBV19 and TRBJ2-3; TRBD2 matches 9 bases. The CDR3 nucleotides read TGTGCCAGTAGCTTTAGCGGGAGCTTGGCAGATACGCAGTATTTT. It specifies CASSFSGSLADTQYF.